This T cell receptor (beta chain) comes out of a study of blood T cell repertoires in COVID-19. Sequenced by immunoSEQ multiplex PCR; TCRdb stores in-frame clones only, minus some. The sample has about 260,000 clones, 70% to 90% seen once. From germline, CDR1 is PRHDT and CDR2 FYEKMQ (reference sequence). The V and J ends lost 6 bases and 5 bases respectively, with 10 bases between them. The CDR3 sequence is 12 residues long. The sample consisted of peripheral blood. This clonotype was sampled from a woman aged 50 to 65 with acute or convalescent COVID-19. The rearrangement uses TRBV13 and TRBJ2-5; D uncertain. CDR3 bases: TGTGCCAGCAGTAATAAAATGGAGACCCAGTACTTC. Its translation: CASSNKMETQYF.